The 10 T cell receptor beta chains listed next were all sequenced from one sample in a study of blood T cell repertoires in COVID-19. TCRdb's table, derived via immunoSEQ multiplex PCR, lists solely in-frame clones and lacks some. The data show approximately 210,000 clones, nearly 90% seen once. Sequencing used peripheral blood. These TCRs come from a woman aged 40 to 50 who had recovered from COVID-19.

The V gene is TRBV3-1 (or the pseudogene TRBV3-2), the J gene TRBJ2-7; 7 bases are a match to TRBD1. The J segment lost 3 bases and the V segment lost 2 bases, leaving 7 bases of the junction unmatched. The germline V gene encodes CDR1 LGHDT and CDR2 YNNKEL (reference sequence). This CDR3 is built from 15 residues. The CDR3 nucleotides are TGTGCCAGCAGCCAACAGGGGGACCCCGTCTACGAGCAGTACTTC. This encodes CASSQQGDPVYEQYF.

This rearrangement joins TRBV2 to TRBJ1-2, with a possible D match to TRBD1 (6 bases). CDR1 is SNHLY and CDR2 is FYNNEI in the germline V gene. Trimming pared 5 bases from V and 1 base from J, leaving 11 bases between. There are 14 residues in the CDR3. DNA for the CDR3: TGTGCCAGCAGTTCAGGGGTACTTAACTATGGCTACACCTTC. Residues: CASSSGVLNYGYTF.

V is TRBV5-4 and J is TRBJ1-3; perhaps TRBD1 as D (6 bases). This CDR3 spans 16 amino acids. Trimming took off 0 bases at V and 0 bases at J, with 10 bases between the two ends. CDR1 and CDR2 from the germline V gene are SGHNT and YYREEE (reference sequence). For the CDR3, the DNA is TGTGCCAGCAGCTTGGGGGGGCTGAGCTCTGGAAACACCATATATTTT. This gives the protein CASSLGGLSSGNTIYF.

The rearrangement links TRBV19 to TRBJ2-5; 8 bases agree with TRBD1. The junction had 15 bases not matched to a gene; V was cut back by 8 bases and J by 7 bases. The CDR3 totals 15 residues. Germline V gene lookup returns CDR1 LNHDA and CDR2 SQIVND (reference sequence). CDR3 protein: CASSDGTGLARTQYF. CDR3 nucleotide sequence: TGTGCCAGTTCCGACGGGACAGGTTTAGCAAGGACCCAGTACTTC.

V gene TRBV14 combines with J gene TRBJ2-5; 7 bases fit TRBD1. Germline assignment: CDR1 SGHDN and CDR2 FVKESK. The CDR3 totals 13 residues. V lost 4 bases to trimming and J lost 5 bases; unmatched junction nucleotides: 4. The DNA of the CDR3 is TGTGCCAGCAGCCGAGACAGGGTGGAGACCCAGTACTTC. Its protein is CASSRDRVETQYF.

Written as DNA, the CDR3 is TGCGCCAGCAGCTTGGGGACTAGCGGGAGTTGGGAGCAGTACTTC. Its protein is CASSLGTSGSWEQYF. The chain couples TRBV5-1 to TRBJ2-7; 13 bases are a match to TRBD2. Germline lookup yields CDR1 SGHRS and CDR2 YFSETQ. V dropped 0 bases and J dropped 7; count of bases not matched to a gene: 4. The CDR3 consists of 15 residues.

This CDR3 reads CASSSPDIYQETQYF. As DNA, the CDR3 is TGTGCCAGCAGCTCCCCAGACATCTACCAAGAGACCCAGTACTTC. V is TRBV7-2 and J is TRBJ2-5; no firm D call. The CDR3 totals 15 residues. The germline CDR1 and CDR2 sequences are SGHTA and FQGNSA. V was cut by 4 bases and J by 0 bases, with 12 bases left in between.

The CDR3 DNA reads TGTGCCAGCAGTTACTCTCGGGTAGAGGAAAAACTGTTTTTT. Encoded protein: CASSYSRVEEKLFF. The rearrangement links TRBV6-5 to TRBJ1-4; no clear D gene. Trimming pared 0 bases from V and 8 bases from J, leaving 10 bases between. CDR3 length: 14 amino acids. Germline loops: CDR1 MNHEY, CDR2 SVGAGI.

The chain links TRBV9 to TRBJ2-3, with D possibly being TRBD2 (6 bases). The germline V gene has CDR1 SGDLS and CDR2 YYNGEE. V was shortened by 4 bases and J by 4 bases, with 16 bases between the two germline ends. This CDR3 spans 15 amino acids. CDR3: CASSQGLSSADTQYF. The CDR3 coding sequence is TGTGCCAGCAGCCAGGGACTCTCCTCGGCAGATACGCAGTATTTT.

The chain uses TRBV18 and TRBJ2-7; 8 nucleotides align to TRBD2. Germline CDR1 is KGHSH and CDR2 is LQKENI. After removal of 1 base from V and 4 bases from J, the junction contained 12 bases not matched to a gene. The CDR3 covers 17 residues. Here the CDR3 reads CASSPRASSGIRYEQYF. CDR3 in DNA: TGTGCCAGCTCACCACGTGCGAGTAGCGGGATCAGGTACGAGCAGTACTTC.